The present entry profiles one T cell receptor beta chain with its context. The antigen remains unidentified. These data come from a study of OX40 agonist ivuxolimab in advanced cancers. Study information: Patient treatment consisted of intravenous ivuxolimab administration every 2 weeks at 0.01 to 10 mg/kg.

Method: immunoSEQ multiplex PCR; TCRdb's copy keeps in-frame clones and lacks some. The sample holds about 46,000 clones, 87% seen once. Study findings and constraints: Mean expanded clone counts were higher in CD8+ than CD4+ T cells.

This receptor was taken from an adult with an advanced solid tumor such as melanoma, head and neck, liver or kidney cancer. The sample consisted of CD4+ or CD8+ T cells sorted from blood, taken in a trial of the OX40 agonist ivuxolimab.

The DNA of the CDR3 is TGTGCCAGCAGCTCGACAGGCCCCGGGGAGCTGTTTTTT. Encoded protein: CASSSTGPGELFF. The chain links TRBV7-9 to TRBJ2-2, with D possibly being TRBD1 (6 bases). V lost 4 bases, J lost 6 bases, and 9 bases lay in between. The CDR3 has 13 amino acids. Germline V lookup: CDR1 SEHNR, CDR2 FQNEAQ (reference sequence).